A single sample gave rise to the 20 T cell receptor beta chains below, sequenced in a study of T cell responses to AZD1222 COVID-19 vaccine. Sequencing was performed with immunoSEQ multiplex PCR; in TCRdb, only in-frame clones are kept and a portion is missing. The data show 130,000 to 150,000 clones, with approximately 92% seen just once and over 1.5% held by the top ten. The sample consisted of peripheral blood, taken on day 0 of AZD1222 vaccination. The receptor set was obtained from an adult in good health.

This rearrangement joins TRBV4-1 to TRBJ1-3; D might be TRBD1 (5 bases). V dropped 3 bases and J dropped 0 bases, with 15 bases sitting between them. Germline-derived CDR1 and CDR2 are MGHRA and YSYEKL. CDR3 size: 17 residues. This chain's CDR3 is CASSHRDPESSGNTIYF. The CDR3 nucleotides are TGCGCCAGCAGCCACCGGGACCCCGAGAGCTCTGGAAACACCATATATTTT.

The CDR3 nucleotides are TGTGCCAGCTCACTACAACCAATCACAGATACGCAGTATTTT. Amino acid sequence: CASSLQPITDTQYF. The V gene is TRBV9, the J gene TRBJ2-3; D not certain. Trimming removed 7 bases at V and 2 bases at J, with 14 bases between. The CDR3 runs to 14 residues. CDR1 and CDR2 (germline): SGDLS, YYNGEE.

J is TRBJ2-7 and V is TRBV6-5; 9 bases are shared with TRBD2. Unmatched junction bases numbered 6, after V lost 6 bases and J lost 3 bases. Germline V lookup: CDR1 MNHEY, CDR2 SVGAGI. This CDR3 comprises 14 residues. The CDR3 DNA reads as TGTGCCAGCAGACCGGGACTAGCTAACTACGAGCAGTACTTC. Translation gives CASRPGLANYEQYF.

The rearrangement joins TRBV5-1 to TRBJ2-1; 7 bases fit TRBD2. Germline-derived CDR1 and CDR2 are SGHRS and YFSETQ. V shed 6 bases and J 7 bases; nucleotides not matched to a gene: 10. The CDR3 consists of 14 residues. CDR3 nucleotides: TGCGCCAGCAAGGCTAGCGGCCCCGAGAATGAGCAGTTCTTC. It specifies CASKASGPENEQFF.

The table lists this clone with a few counts. V usage is TRBV4-1 and J usage is TRBJ2-7; 7 nucleotides agree with TRBD2. The V gene end was trimmed by 3 bases and the J gene end by 3 bases; junction bases not matched to a gene: 2. The CDR3 sequence is 13 residues long. Germline V gene data show CDR1 as MGHRA and CDR2 as YSYEKL. The CDR3 DNA reads as TGCGCCAGCAGCCAGGGGACTATCTACGAGCAGTACTTC. Translation gives CASSQGTIYEQYF.

The V and J genes are TRBV7-9 and TRBJ2-1; possibly TRBD2 for D (5 bases). The CDR3 length is 16 residues. V was cut by 2 bases and J by 4 bases, with 15 bases left in between. Looked up from germline, CDR1 is SEHNR and CDR2 is FQNEAQ (reference sequence). The CDR3 loop reads CASSLSDSGVYNEQFF. The CDR3 DNA sequence: TGTGCCAGCAGCTTATCGGACTCCGGGGTGTACAATGAGCAGTTCTTC. The whole variable domain, filled in from reference TRBV7-9 and TRBJ2-1, reads DTGVSQNPRHKITKRGQNVTFRCDPISEHNRLYWYRQTLGQGPEFLTYFQNEAQLEKSRLLSDRFSAERPKGSFSTLEIQRTEQGDSAMYLCASSLSDSGVYNEQFFGPGTRLTVL.

Points on this clone: The junction departs from germline at one end; a sequencing error may be responsible. J is TRBJ1-5 and V is TRBV19; no clear D. Germline assignment: CDR1 LNHDA and CDR2 SQIVND (reference sequence). This CDR3 has 11 amino acids. Here the CDR3 reads CASSIAGPLHF. Written as DNA, the CDR3 is TGTGCCAGTAGTATTGCCGGACCCCTGCATTTT.

The rearrangement joins TRBV5-1 to TRBJ2-7; perhaps TRBD2 as D (6 bases). Looked up from germline, CDR1 is SGHRS and CDR2 is YFSETQ. The CDR3 is made up of 16 amino acids. Trimming took 2 bases from V and 1 from J, leaving 16 bases between them. The CDR3 loop is CASSFSARAGSYEQYF. The CDR3 nucleotides are TGCGCCAGCAGCTTTTCGGCGAGGGCGGGATCCTACGAGCAGTACTTC.

The chain combines TRBV28 with TRBJ1-2; TRBD1 matches at 7 bases. In germline, CDR1 is MDHEN, CDR2 SYDVKM. Unmatched junction bases numbered 10, after V lost 2 bases and J lost 4 bases. The length of the CDR3 is 16 residues. CDR3 nucleotide sequence: TGTGCCAGCAGTTTAGTTCAACGGGGGACAGTCTATGGCTACACCTTC. This encodes CASSLVQRGTVYGYTF.

This rearrangement joins TRBV5-1 to TRBJ2-4, with D possibly called TRBD1 or TRBD2 (5 bases each). The CDR3 covers 14 residues. The germline CDR1 and CDR2 sequences are SGHRS and YFSETQ. V was trimmed by 2 bases and J by 8 bases, leaving 14 bases between them. CDR3 region: CASSLQAHGDIQYF. CDR3 DNA: TGCGCCAGCAGCTTACAGGCCCACGGGGACATTCAGTACTTC.

The rearrangement joins TRBV5-1 to TRBJ1-1; no clear D gene. Trimming stripped 1 base from V and 6 bases from J, with 7 bases between. The CDR3 runs to 12 residues. Germline CDR1 and CDR2: SGHRS and YFSETQ. The CDR3 is CASSLMGSEAFF. The CDR3 bases are TGCGCCAGCAGCTTGATGGGGTCTGAAGCTTTCTTT.

V is TRBV3-1 (or the pseudogene TRBV3-2) and J is TRBJ1-3; D unclear. The CDR3 is 16 amino acids. Germline-derived CDR1 and CDR2 are LGHDT and YNNKEL (reference sequence). V was cut by 4 bases and J by 4 bases, with 17 bases left in between. CDR3 nucleotide sequence: TGTGCCAGCAGCCTCTCCCCCGACTACTTCGGAAACACCATATATTTT. Translation gives CASSLSPDYFGNTIYF.

The V and J genes are TRBV21-1 and TRBJ1-2; no DNA check was done on the table's D call, TRBD1. TRBV21-1 is noted as a pseudogene. The CDR3 contains 16 residues. The DNA for the CDR3 is TGTGCCAGCAGCTCGGACAGGGGGCTAAGAGCGGGTGGCTACACCTTC. Translation gives CASSSDRGLRAGGYTF.

The rearrangement joins TRBV4-1 to TRBJ2-7; D might be TRBD1 or TRBD2, each matching 5 bases. Trimming cost V 3 bases and J 5 bases, with 17 bases left between them. In germline, CDR1 is MGHRA, CDR2 YSYEKL. The CDR3 runs 15 residues. CDR3 sequence: CASSHFWGSSHEQYF. CDR3 in DNA: TGCGCCAGCAGCCATTTCTGGGGGTCGAGTCACGAGCAGTACTTC.

The V gene is TRBV29-1, the J gene TRBJ2-7; maybe TRBD2 (5 bases). Germline V CDR1 and CDR2: SQVTM, ANQGSEA. With 3 bases removed from V and 2 bases from J, the gap between germline ends came to 14 bases. The CDR3 has 14 amino acids. The CDR3 region is CSVESPGIPYEQYF. The DNA for the CDR3 is TGCAGCGTTGAGAGCCCCGGGATCCCCTACGAGCAGTACTTC.

V usage is TRBV28 and J usage is TRBJ1-1; 9 nucleotides line up with TRBD1. The CDR3 consists of 16 residues. Unmatched junction bases numbered 13, after V lost 6 bases and J lost 5 bases. Germline-derived CDR1 and CDR2 are MDHEN and SYDVKM. CDR3 DNA sequence: TGTGCCAGCAGCCTCCGGACAGGGGCGGGAGGAACTGAAGCTTTCTTT. It specifies CASSLRTGAGGTEAFF.

The rearrangement joins TRBV29-1 to TRBJ2-3; 10 bases agree with TRBD2. The CDR3 contains 14 residues. Germline V gene sequence: CDR1 SQVTM, CDR2 ANQGSEA. CDR3 in amino acids: CRTEREGPPDTQYF. The CDR3 nucleotides are TGCAGGACTGAGCGGGAGGGCCCGCCAGATACGCAGTATTTT.

Written as DNA, the CDR3 is TGTGCCAGCAGTCCGGAGGGTTCACCCCTCCACTTT. It codes for CASSPEGSPLHF. This chain uses TRBV7-9 with TRBJ1-6; D is uncertain. Per the germline V gene, CDR1 is SEHNR and CDR2 is FQNEAQ (reference sequence). The CDR3 sequence is 12 residues long. V lost 6 bases to trimming and J lost 9 bases, with 9 bases between them. Complete variable domain (other parts from reference TRBV7-9 and TRBJ1-6): DTGVSQNPRHKITKRGQNVTFRCDPISEHNRLYWYRQTLGQGPEFLTYFQNEAQLEKSRLLSDRFSAERPKGSFSTLEIQRTEQGDSAMYLCASSPEGSPLHFGNGTRLTVT.

The genes are TRBV18 and TRBJ1-5; 7 bases are a match to TRBD1. The V gene's germline CDR1 is KGHSH and CDR2 LQKENI. With 3 bases clipped from V and 6 bases from J, the junction kept 11 bases outside the gene matches. The CDR3 loop spans 16 amino acids. CDR3 nucleotides: TGTGCCAGCTCACCTCTTCGACAGGGTAATAGTCAGCCCCAGCATTTT. Protein: CASSPLRQGNSQPQHF. Full variable domain (outside the CDR3, taken from reference TRBV18 and TRBJ1-5): NAGVMQNPRHLVRRRGQEARLRCSPMKGHSHVYWYRQLPEEGLKFMVYLQKENIIDESGMPKERFSAEFPKEGPSILRIQQVVRGDSAAYFCASSPLRQGNSQPQHFGDGTRLSIL.

The rearrangement links TRBV6-6 to TRBJ2-5, with 7 bases lining up with TRBD2. The CDR3 contains 15 residues. Trimming at V came to 2 bases and at J to 0 bases, leaving 3 bases not matched to a gene. The V gene's germline CDR1 is MNHNY and CDR2 SVGAGI (reference sequence). The chain's CDR3 is CASSYVGGNQETQYF. Here the CDR3 DNA reads TGTGCCAGCAGTTACGTGGGAGGGAACCAAGAGACCCAGTACTTC.